This entry lists 9 T cell receptor beta chains sequenced from one sample in a study of CD8+ T cells in alopecia areata. Treatment specified: oral pan-JAK inhibitor, 5-10 mg twice daily. cDNA serving as the sequencing template came from extracted, reverse transcribed RNA. This table comes from immunoSEQ multiplex PCR, and its TCRdb copy is limited to in-frame clones, with some not included. The sample includes 250,000 to 350,000 clones, roughly 60% of them seen just once. Here the sequenced sample was CD4+ T cells sorted from blood, taken at roughly week 53, from a patient treated with tofacitinib. Every receptor here comes from a human donor with alopecia areata.

The V gene is TRBV2, the J gene TRBJ2-1, with D possibly being TRBD1 or TRBD2 (7 bases each). Per the germline V gene, CDR1 is SNHLY and CDR2 is FYNNEI. This CDR3 is 14 amino acids long. V was cut by 4 bases and J by 9 bases, with 16 bases left in between. The CDR3 spells CASSAQGGSGEQFF. CDR3 DNA: TGTGCCAGCAGTGCCCAGGGGGGGTCGGGTGAGCAGTTCTTC. The full variable domain, rest sourced from reference TRBV2 and TRBJ2-1, is EPEVTQTPSHQVTQMGQEVILRCVPISNHLYFYWYRQILGQKVEFLVSFYNNEISEKSEIFDDQFSVERPDGSNFTLKIRSTKLEDSAMYFCASSAQGGSGEQFFGPGTRLTVL.

The chain carries TRBV30 and TRBJ1-2; no clear D. In germline, CDR1 is GTSNPN, CDR2 SVGIG (reference sequence). The CDR3 is made up of 13 amino acids. The ends were cut back, 2 bases at V and 2 bases at J, with 9 bases in the middle. CDR3 sequence reads: CAWSIESNYGYTF. The DNA of the CDR3 is TGTGCCTGGAGTATAGAGAGCAACTATGGCTACACCTTC.

The chain has TRBV27 and TRBJ2-7; TRBD1 matches at 7 bases. In germline, CDR1 is MNHEY, CDR2 SMNVEV (reference sequence). The length of the CDR3 is 16 residues. Trimming at V came to 9 bases and at J to 2 bases, leaving 16 bases not matched to a gene. CDR3 nucleotide sequence: TGTGCCAGTTCGGGACAGCCCACGGGGAGAACCTACGAGCAGTACTTC. This codes for CASSGQPTGRTYEQYF.

This clone has more than one count but fewer than ten. The CDR3 sequence: CASYEADTQYF. The CDR3 DNA reads as TGCGCCAGCTACGAGGCAGATACGCAGTATTTT. The chain links TRBV5-1 to TRBJ2-3; D unclear. Germline V gives CDR1 SGHRS, CDR2 YFSETQ. The CDR3 contains 11 residues. V lost 7 bases, J lost 4 bases, and 7 bases lay in between.

This rearrangement joins TRBV10-3 to TRBJ1-1; 8 bases map to TRBD1. CDR1 ENHRY and CDR2 SYGVKD come from the germline V gene. The V and J ends lost 3 bases and 3 bases, in that order; junction bases with no gene match: 3. The CDR3 covers 14 residues. In DNA, the CDR3 is TGTGCCATCAGTGATAACAGGGGGGACACTGAAGCTTTCTTT. Protein sequence: CAISDNRGDTEAFF.

Details on this clone: This sample also contains other DNA sequences that code for the same CDR3. The chain combines TRBV30 with TRBJ1-1; no firm D call. Trimming took 0 bases from V and 2 from J, leaving 1 base between them. CDR3 size: 11 residues. CDR1 and CDR2 from the germline V gene are GTSNPN and SVGIG (reference sequence). The CDR3 nucleotides are TGTGCCTGGAGTGTTAACACTGAAGCTTTCTTT. It specifies CAWSVNTEAFF.

CDR3 amino acids: CASSPEEGAVNSPLHF. As DNA, the CDR3 is TGTGCCAGCAGCCCCGAGGAGGGGGCAGTTAATTCACCCCTCCACTTT. The chain couples TRBV7-6 to TRBJ1-6; TRBD1 matches at 7 bases. Unmatched junction bases numbered 10, after V lost 5 bases and J lost 6 bases. The CDR3 runs 16 residues. Germline V gives CDR1 SGHVS, CDR2 FNYEAQ.

V gene TRBV9 combines with J gene TRBJ1-5; D gene ambiguous. The CDR3 sequence is 16 residues long. From germline, CDR1 is SGDLS and CDR2 YYNGEE. V lost 0 bases to trimming and J lost 2 bases, with 12 bases between them. The CDR3 loop is CASSVGIGEGNQPQHF. The DNA of the CDR3 is TGTGCCAGCAGCGTAGGCATTGGGGAGGGCAATCAGCCCCAGCATTTT.

The J gene is TRBJ2-1, the V gene TRBV30, with 8 bases that match TRBD2. CDR3 length: 14 residues. Germline CDR1 reads GTSNPN; CDR2 reads SVGIG (reference sequence). J lost 7 bases, V lost 2 bases, and 7 bases had no gene match. The CDR3 loop reads CAWSHSGGTNEQFF. Written as DNA, the CDR3 is TGTGCCTGGAGTCACAGCGGGGGAACGAATGAGCAGTTCTTC.